Following are 3 T cell receptor beta chains from one sample sequenced in a study of memory CD4+ T cells and cytomegalovirus serostatus. The sort gate was single viable CD3+CD4+CD8-CD45RO+ cells for memory CD4+ T cells. Assay used: immunoSEQ multiplex PCR; TCRdb lists only in-frame clones, some missing. The table records tens of thousands of clones, roughly 80% of them present only once. The sample consisted of memory CD4+ T cells from blood. The origin of the receptors is an adult in good health and CMV-seronegative.

The gene calls are TRBV29-1 and TRBJ2-5; 7 bases fit TRBD2. This CDR3 is 13 amino acids long. Per germline, CDR1 SQVTM and CDR2 ANQGSEA. V gave up 6 bases and J gave up 4 bases; unmatched junction bases: 8. CDR3: CSVRKAGPETQYF. The CDR3 coding sequence is TGCAGCGTCCGCAAAGCGGGGCCAGAGACCCAGTACTTC.

The V call is TRBV11-2, the J call TRBJ2-1; D is unresolved. CDR3 size: 15 residues. The germline CDR1 and CDR2 sequences are SGHAT and FQNNGV. V was shortened by 4 bases and J by 1 base, with 11 bases between the two germline ends. As DNA, the CDR3 is TGTGCCAGCAGCTCTCGGGTTGGGTCCTACAATGAGCAGTTCTTC. Its translation is CASSSRVGSYNEQFF.

This clone was detected only a few times. CDR3 region: CASSTQTIAGVNQETQYF. As DNA, the CDR3 is TGTGCCAGTAGTACCCAAACAATAGCGGGGGTGAACCAAGAGACCCAGTACTTC. The chain uses TRBV19 and TRBJ2-5; 9 bases line up with TRBD2. The CDR3 length is 18 residues. Germline V CDR1 and CDR2: LNHDA, SQIVND (reference sequence). The V and J ends lost 4 bases and 0 bases, in that order; junction bases with no gene match: 12.